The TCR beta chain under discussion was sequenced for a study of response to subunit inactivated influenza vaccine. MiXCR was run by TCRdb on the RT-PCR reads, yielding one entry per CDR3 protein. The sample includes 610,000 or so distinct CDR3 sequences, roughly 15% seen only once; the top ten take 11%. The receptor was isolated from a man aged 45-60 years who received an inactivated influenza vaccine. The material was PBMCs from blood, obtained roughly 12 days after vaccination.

The CDR3 region is CASSTWGQDQETQYF. In nucleotides, the CDR3 is TGCGCCAGCAGCACGTGGGGACAGGACCAAGAGACCCAGTACTTC. This chain uses TRBV5-1 with TRBJ2-5, with TRBD1 identical over 8 bases. The CDR3 runs 15 residues. Losses at the gene ends were 4 bases for V and 0 bases for J; bases not matched to a gene: 5. The germline CDR1 and CDR2 sequences are SGHRS and YFSETQ.